What follows are 4 T cell receptor beta chains derived from one specimen sequenced in a study of identical twins. TCRdb recomputed calls from the 5' RACE reads with MiXCR, one row per CDR3 protein. The data contain about 900,000 distinct CDR3 sequences, 9% to 15% of them singletons. The data also belong to a second study, concerning yellow fever vaccine responses in identical twins.

Sequencing was done on a sample of PBMCs. Every receptor here comes from a woman in her late teens or twenties in good health.

The sample holds a few counts of this clonotype. This chain connects TRBV7-8 to TRBJ2-2; D ambiguous. In germline, CDR1 is SGHVS, CDR2 FQNEAQ. The CDR3 extends over 19 amino acids. V was trimmed by 1 base and J by 0 bases, leaving 18 bases between them. The CDR3 nucleotides read TGTGCCAGCAGCTTAGGGGTCCGGGTGACACACGCGAACACCGGGGAGCTGTTTTTT. Translating gives CASSLGVRVTHANTGELFF.

This clonotype has only a few counts. This chain uses TRBV21-1 with TRBJ1-1; TRBD1 is taken as the D call from the table, unchecked against the DNA. TRBV21-1 is a pseudogene locus. The CDR3 is made up of 17 amino acids. CDR3 in amino acids: CASSKEEIKGINTEAFF. Written as DNA, the CDR3 is TGTGCCAGCAGCAAGGAGGAAATTAAGGGGATCAACACTGAAGCTTTCTTT.

This clonotype was counted only a few times. The chain couples TRBV12-3 or TRBV12-4 to TRBJ2-3; 8 bases map to TRBD1. This CDR3 contains 19 residues. Trimming removed 6 bases from V and 0 bases from J; junction bases left unmatched: 17. The CDR3 sequence: CASSLPVTGGASSTDTQYF. In nucleotides, the CDR3 is TGTGCCAGCAGCCTCCCGGTTACAGGGGGAGCCTCTAGCACAGATACGCAGTATTTT.

At least ten counts were recorded for this clonotype. The chain employs TRBV12-3 or TRBV12-4 and TRBJ1-5; D remains unclear. The CDR3 sequence is 14 residues long. V was cut by 5 bases and J by 2 bases, with 10 bases left in between. CDR3 loop: CASSPLGGNQPQHF. CDR3 coding DNA: TGTGCCAGCAGTCCCCTAGGCGGCAATCAGCCCCAGCATTTT.